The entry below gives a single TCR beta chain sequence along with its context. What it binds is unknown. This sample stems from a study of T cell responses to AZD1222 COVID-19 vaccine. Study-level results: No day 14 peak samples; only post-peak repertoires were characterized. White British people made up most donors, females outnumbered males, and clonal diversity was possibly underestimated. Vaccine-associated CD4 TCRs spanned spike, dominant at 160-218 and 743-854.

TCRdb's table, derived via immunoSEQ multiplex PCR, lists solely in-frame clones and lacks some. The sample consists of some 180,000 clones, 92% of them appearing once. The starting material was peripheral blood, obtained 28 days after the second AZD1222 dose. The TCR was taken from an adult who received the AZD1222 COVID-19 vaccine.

CDR3 in amino acids: CASSVGVSRGVDTQYF. The CDR3 nucleotides are TGTGCCAGCAGCGTAGGGGTTTCGCGGGGGGTAGATACGCAGTATTTT. The V call is TRBV9, the J call TRBJ2-3, with 8 positions matching TRBD2. The CDR3 totals 16 residues. Germline V gene data show CDR1 as SGDLS and CDR2 as YYNGEE. V dropped 0 bases and J dropped 5; count of bases not matched to a gene: 8. Using reference TRBV9 and TRBJ2-3 for the parts outside the CDR3, the full variable domain is DSGVTQTPKHLITATGQRVTLRCSPRSGDLSVYWYQQSLDQGLQFLIQYYNGEERAKGNILERFSAQQFPDLHSELNLSSLELGDSALYFCASSVGVSRGVDTQYFGPGTRLTVL.